This T cell receptor (beta chain) was documented in a study of T cells in women clearing cervical HPV infection. At the level of the study: Control women cleared a single incident HPV16 infection within 12 months. Findings and limits, study-wide: T-cell numbers per sample were unknown and may explain richness differences. Timing of associations relative to infection is unclear; T-cell subsets were not isolated.

The data were produced by immunoSEQ multiplex PCR, yet TCRdb's version contains in-frame clones alone and is incomplete. This sample carries more than 30,000 clones, with nearly 7% going to the ten biggest clones. With respect to this clone: Its antigen remains unknown. The CDR3 extends 3 residues past the end of the read, so its final part is completed from the germline J gene.

The CDR3 length is 15 residues. Germline CDR1 and CDR2: MNHNS and SASEGT. The source of this sequence is a woman aged 18-70 years with a cervical HPV16 infection that either progressed to CIN3+ or cleared (not recorded which). The V gene is TRBV6-1, the J gene TRBJ2-3; D may be TRBD1 or TRBD2 (5 bases each). Sequencing was carried out using blood buffy coat. CDR3 residues: CASSVSPGKGETQYF. The part of the CDR3 DNA that was read is TGTGCCAGCAGTGTAAGCCCAGGGAAAGGGGAGACG.